Following are 28 T cell receptor beta chains from one sample sequenced in a study of STAT5B mutations in CD4+ large granular lymphocyte leukemia (dated by TCRdb to between 2021 and 2024). Libraries were built with the immunoSEQ multiplex PCR assay. TCRdb stores this immuneACCESS table with in-frame sequences only. Part of the clones is absent; in the studies checked, under half of the shortfall reflects unresolved V genes, and no reason is known for the rest. This sample lists 30,000 to 40,000 clones; 88% were detected once. Of the sample, 0.97% is held by the ten largest clones. The specimen was CD4+ T cells from blood buffy coats. The receptors shown here come from a human donor in good health.

The table lists this clone with a count of one. The chain recombines TRBV2 with TRBJ2-6; D is possibly TRBD1 (6 bases). V was trimmed by 5 bases and J by 0 bases, leaving 8 bases between them. Germline V gene lookup returns CDR1 SNHLY and CDR2 FYNNEI. The CDR3 is 15 residues long. The DNA for the CDR3 is TGTGCCAGCAGTAGACAGGACTCTGGGGCCAACGTCCTGACTTTC. Protein: CASSRQDSGANVLTF.

In nucleotides, the CDR3 is TGTGCCAGCAGCTTACAGCAGAATCAGCCCCAGCATTTT. It specifies CASSLQQNQPQHF. The chain uses TRBV7-2 and TRBJ1-5; unclear D gene. The ends were cut back, 2 bases at V and 4 bases at J, with 6 bases in the middle. CDR1 and CDR2 from the germline V gene are SGHTA and FQGNSA. CDR3 length equals 13 residues.

V gene TRBV9 combines with J gene TRBJ2-1; 11 positions agree with TRBD2. With 3 bases clipped from V and 5 bases from J, the junction kept 10 bases outside the gene matches. The CDR3 sequence is 17 residues long. Germline V gene sequence: CDR1 SGDLS, CDR2 YYNGEE. The CDR3 loop is CASSDPTTSGTNNEQFF. The CDR3 DNA follows: TGTGCCAGCAGCGACCCCACGACTAGCGGGACAAACAATGAGCAGTTCTTC.

This clone showed up just once. V and J are TRBV5-4 and TRBJ2-5; D is uncertain. Germline assignment: CDR1 SGHNT and CDR2 YYREEE (reference sequence). Trimming took off 0 bases at V and 0 bases at J, with 6 bases between the two ends. The CDR3 covers 14 residues. This CDR3 is CASSLALYQETQYF. The CDR3 coding sequence is TGTGCCAGCAGCTTGGCCCTGTACCAAGAGACCCAGTACTTC.

This chain joins TRBV27 and TRBJ1-1; maybe TRBD1 (5 bases). Germline V gene data show CDR1 as MNHEY and CDR2 as SMNVEV (reference sequence). This CDR3 is 11 amino acids long. V gave up 3 bases and J gave up 8 bases, with 7 bases separating them. CDR3 coding DNA: TGTGCCAGCAGTTTGGGGGGAGAAGCTTTCTTT. This gives the protein CASSLGGEAFF.

This chain uses TRBV30 with TRBJ1-6, with 7 bases aligning to TRBD1. Germline V lookup: CDR1 GTSNPN, CDR2 SVGIG (reference sequence). This CDR3 spans 13 amino acids. Trimming cost V 8 bases and J 7 bases; bases outside gene matches: 8. As DNA, the CDR3 is TGTGCCGGGTCGGGACAGCGAAATTCACCCCTCCACTTT. Translating it yields CAGSGQRNSPLHF.

In the case of this clone: The junction departs from germline at one end; a sequencing error may be responsible. This chain connects TRBV7-7 to TRBJ2-5; D gene uncertain. The CDR3 sequence is 14 residues long. Per germline, CDR1 SSHAT and CDR2 FNYEAQ (reference sequence). CDR3 sequence reads: CASSLRLGPETQYF. The CDR3 DNA is TGTGCTAGCAGCTTACGTCTCGGGCCAGAGACCCAGTACTTC.

The genes are TRBV2 and TRBJ1-1; possible D gene TRBD1, 6 bases. Germline V gene data show CDR1 as SNHLY and CDR2 as FYNNEI. This CDR3 spans 15 amino acids. V was trimmed by 4 bases and J by 7 bases, leaving 19 bases between them. CDR3 nucleotide sequence: TGTGCCAGCAGTGCCCGAACGGGACACTCTCTTGAAGCTTTCTTT. Its translation is CASSARTGHSLEAFF. The full variable domain, in which reference TRBV2 and TRBJ1-1 provide the parts outside the CDR3, is EPEVTQTPSHQVTQMGQEVILRCVPISNHLYFYWYRQILGQKVEFLVSFYNNEISEKSEIFDDQFSVERPDGSNFTLKIRSTKLEDSAMYFCASSARTGHSLEAFFGQGTRLTVV.

The chain employs TRBV7-8 and TRBJ1-3; D is perhaps TRBD1 (6 bases). Germline-derived CDR1 and CDR2 are SGHVS and FQNEAQ. There are 13 residues in the CDR3. The CDR3 region has the DNA TGTGTCGCCCACCCGGGACACGGAAACACCATATATTTT. This codes for CVAHPGHGNTIYF.

The V gene is TRBV18, the J gene TRBJ1-2; D is possibly TRBD1 (5 bases). The germline V gene has CDR1 KGHSH and CDR2 LQKENI. The V gene lost 6 bases and the J gene lost 7 bases, with 15 bases spanning the gap. The CDR3 has 13 residues. In DNA form, the CDR3 reads TGTGCCAGCTCCCCTGACGGGGGAGGTGGCTACACCTTC. This translates into CASSPDGGGGYTF.

This chain connects TRBV7-8 to TRBJ1-1; 7 nucleotides agree with TRBD1. The CDR3 covers 15 residues. The germline V gene encodes CDR1 SGHVS and CDR2 FQNEAQ. V was clipped by 7 bases and J by 2 bases; unmatched bases: 10. DNA of the CDR3: TGTGCCAGCACTCGACAGGGCACATCCAACACTGAAGCTTTCTTT. Protein: CASTRQGTSNTEAFF. Full variable domain (missing parts from reference TRBV7-8 and TRBJ1-1): GAGVSQSPRYKVAKRGQDVALRCDPISGHVSLFWYQQALGQGPEFLTYFQNEAQLDKSGLPSDRFFAERPEGSVSTLKIQRTQQEDSAVYLCASTRQGTSNTEAFFGQGTRLTVV.

This chain joins TRBV7-2 and TRBJ2-7, with D possibly being TRBD2 (5 bases). CDR3 length equals 14 residues. Germline assignment: CDR1 SGHTA and CDR2 FQGNSA. Trimming removed 2 bases from V and 7 bases from J, with 15 bases in between. The CDR3 is CASSLNGYPGEQYF. CDR3 sequence (DNA): TGTGCCAGCAGCTTAAACGGATACCCGGGGGAGCAGTACTTC.

J is TRBJ2-7 and V is TRBV19; no reliable D call. Trimming removed 1 base from V and 3 bases from J, with 7 bases in between. Germline CDR1 LNHDA, CDR2 SQIVND (reference sequence). The CDR3 has 13 amino acids. The CDR3 bases are TGTGCCAGTAGTATAGGTCGATACTACGAGCAGTACTTC. Protein product: CASSIGRYYEQYF.

This clone was seen once. The J gene is TRBJ1-3, the V gene TRBV6-6; TRBD1 might be the D (6 bases). The CDR3 has 15 residues. Deletions cut 0 bases from V and 3 bases from J, with 9 bases between. CDR1 is MNHNY and CDR2 is SVGAGI in the germline V gene (reference sequence). The CDR3 protein is CASSYSTRGGNTIYF. Written as DNA, the CDR3 is TGTGCCAGCAGTTACTCGACCAGGGGTGGAAACACCATATATTTT.

CDR3 residues: CASSLAGRTDTQYF. Here the CDR3 DNA reads TGTGCCAGCAGCTTAGCGGGGCGCACAGATACGCAGTATTTT. The V and J genes are TRBV7-2 and TRBJ2-3, with D possibly TRBD1 on 5 matching bases. V was clipped by 0 bases and J by 1 base, with 5 bases between them. CDR1 and CDR2 from the germline V gene are SGHTA and FQGNSA. This CDR3 contains 14 residues.

The rearrangement uses TRBV10-1 and TRBJ1-3; D perhaps matches TRBD1 (5 bases). Germline-derived CDR1 and CDR2 are WNHNN and SYGVQD (reference sequence). V shed 5 bases and J shed 0 bases, with 17 bases lying between them. This CDR3 is built from 17 residues. This chain's CDR3 is CASSPNEGRPSGNTIYF. The CDR3 DNA reads TGCGCCAGCAGTCCCAACGAGGGACGGCCCTCTGGAAACACCATATATTTT.

The V call is TRBV6-5, the J call TRBJ2-3, with TRBD1 matching 8 bases. The CDR3 runs to 13 residues. Germline V gene sequence: CDR1 MNHEY, CDR2 SVGAGI. The V and J ends lost 6 bases and 2 bases, in that order; junction bases with no gene match: 1. In DNA form, the CDR3 reads TGTGCCAGCAGGGACAGGGCCACAGATACGCAGTATTTT. Translation gives CASRDRATDTQYF.

This clone was seen just once. The chain carries TRBV6-5 and TRBJ2-3; 7 nucleotides agree with TRBD2. After removal of 0 bases from V and 9 bases from J, the junction contained 0 bases not matched to a gene. Germline CDR1 MNHEY, CDR2 SVGAGI. The CDR3 is made up of 12 amino acids. CDR3 sequence: CASSYSGGTQYF. CDR3 bases: TGTGCCAGCAGTTACTCGGGGGGGACGCAGTATTTT.

The V call is TRBV11-2, the J call TRBJ1-4; TRBD1 is a possible D gene (5 bases). The germline gives CDR1 SGHAT, CDR2 FQNNGV. The length of the CDR3 is 13 residues. Trimming removed 7 bases at V and 4 bases at J, with 10 bases between. The CDR3 loop is CASKRGLNEKLFF. DNA for the CDR3: TGTGCCAGCAAGAGGGGCCTTAATGAAAAACTGTTTTTT.

The chain employs TRBV10-2 and TRBJ2-4; tentatively, D is TRBD2 (6 bases). The germline V and J ends were trimmed by 4 bases and 0 bases, with 16 bases remaining between them. Germline V gene data show CDR1 as WSHSY and CDR2 as SAAADI. The CDR3 spans 17 residues. The CDR3 sequence: CASSVGGLTLAKNIQYF. The DNA of the CDR3 is TGCGCCAGCAGTGTGGGAGGACTCACGTTAGCCAAAAACATTCAGTACTTC.

The chain combines TRBV7-2 with TRBJ2-5; D gene ambiguous. The CDR3 runs 11 residues. Germline CDR1 SGHTA, CDR2 FQGNSA. Trimming shortened V by 8 bases and J by 5 bases, and 9 bases separated the two germline ends. The CDR3, as DNA: TGTGCCAGCTTTTTAGGGGAGACCCAGTACTTC. Translating it yields CASFLGETQYF.

The chain is built from TRBV6-5 and TRBJ2-1; a possible D gene is TRBD1 (5 bases). Looked up from germline, CDR1 is MNHEY and CDR2 is SVGAGI. The CDR3 loop spans 15 amino acids. Trimming shortened V by 2 bases and J by 2 bases, and 10 bases separated the two germline ends. As DNA, the CDR3 is TGTGCCAGCAGTTACGTAGGGGCGCCCTACAATGAGCAGTTCTTC. It yields the protein CASSYVGAPYNEQFF.

The V gene is TRBV6-1, the J gene TRBJ2-7; unclear D gene. The CDR3 is made up of 14 amino acids. Germline-derived CDR1 and CDR2 are MNHNS and SASEGT. Trimming shortened V by 3 bases and J by 0 bases, and 9 bases separated the two germline ends. Here the CDR3 reads CASSEGYYSYEQYF. The CDR3 nucleotides read TGTGCCAGCAGTGAGGGTTATTACTCCTACGAGCAGTACTTC.

The J gene is TRBJ1-4, the V gene TRBV10-3; maybe TRBD1 (5 bases). Trimming cost V 5 bases and J 0 bases, with 10 bases left between them. Germline V gene sequence: CDR1 ENHRY, CDR2 SYGVKD. The CDR3 length is 15 residues. Written as DNA, the CDR3 is TGTGCCATCAGTACGGGGCGGGCAACTAATGAAAAACTGTTTTTT. It yields the protein CAISTGRATNEKLFF.

The V gene is TRBV2, the J gene TRBJ1-2, with 7 bases identical to TRBD1. This CDR3 is 14 amino acids long. Germline assignment: CDR1 SNHLY and CDR2 FYNNEI. After removal of 6 bases from V and 7 bases from J, the junction contained 11 bases not matched to a gene. The CDR3 bases are TGTGCCAGCAGAGGACAGGTGGCCTCTGCTGGCTACACCTTC. This codes for CASRGQVASAGYTF.

The V and J genes are TRBV9 and TRBJ1-1; D uncertain. V gave up 3 bases and J gave up 3 bases, with 12 bases separating them. Germline V gene lookup returns CDR1 SGDLS and CDR2 YYNGEE. CDR3 length: 14 amino acids. The CDR3 loop is CASSASFFDTEAFF. DNA of the CDR3: TGTGCCAGCAGCGCGAGTTTCTTTGACACTGAAGCTTTCTTT.

The genes are TRBV7-2 and TRBJ2-5; no clear D gene. With 5 bases removed from V and 0 bases from J, the gap between germline ends came to 7 bases. Per the germline V gene, CDR1 is SGHTA and CDR2 is FQGNSA. The CDR3 extends over 13 amino acids. The chain's CDR3 is CASSQPYQETQYF. CDR3 nucleotide sequence: TGTGCCAGCAGCCAACCGTACCAAGAGACCCAGTACTTC.

The chain recombines TRBV14 with TRBJ1-6; D might be TRBD1 (6 bases). This CDR3 is 18 amino acids long. Per the germline V gene, CDR1 is SGHDN and CDR2 is FVKESK. Trimming took 4 bases from V and 8 from J, leaving 24 bases between them. CDR3 bases: TGTGCCAGCAGCCCCATACTCGGGGGCCCGATCGATCATTCACCCCTCCACTTT. It yields the protein CASSPILGGPIDHSPLHF.